This T cell receptor beta chain was identified in a study of post-analysis software for immune sequencing data. Study-wide background: Relapsing-remitting, secondary progressive and progressive-relapsing multiple sclerosis were all included among the disease courses. Study conclusions and caveats: Strong co-clustering by F measure was seen for same-batch samples. Controls significantly exceeded multiple sclerosis patients in normalized Chao1 diversity. Patients used a few TRBV segments, including TRBV5-6, TRBV5-1 and TRBV20-1, more often than controls.

Prepared TCR beta cDNA libraries contained unique molecular identifiers. TCRdb re-derived calls from the PCR reads in MiXCR, one entry per CDR3 protein. The table records about half a million distinct CDR3 sequences, under 40% of them present only once. As regards this clonotype: Antigen unknown.

The CDR3 consists of 16 residues. Losses at the gene ends were 1 base for V and 3 bases for J; bases not matched to a gene: 7. Germline V CDR1 and CDR2: SGHRS, YFSETQ. This clonotype was obtained from a girl aged 2 to 17 with multiple sclerosis. This chain uses TRBV5-1 with TRBJ2-3, with 8 bases identical to TRBD2. Sequenced: blood. This chain's CDR3 is CASSLPAGAPTDTQYF. DNA of the CDR3: TGCGCCAGCAGCTTGCCAGCGGGGGCCCCTACAGATACGCAGTATTTT.